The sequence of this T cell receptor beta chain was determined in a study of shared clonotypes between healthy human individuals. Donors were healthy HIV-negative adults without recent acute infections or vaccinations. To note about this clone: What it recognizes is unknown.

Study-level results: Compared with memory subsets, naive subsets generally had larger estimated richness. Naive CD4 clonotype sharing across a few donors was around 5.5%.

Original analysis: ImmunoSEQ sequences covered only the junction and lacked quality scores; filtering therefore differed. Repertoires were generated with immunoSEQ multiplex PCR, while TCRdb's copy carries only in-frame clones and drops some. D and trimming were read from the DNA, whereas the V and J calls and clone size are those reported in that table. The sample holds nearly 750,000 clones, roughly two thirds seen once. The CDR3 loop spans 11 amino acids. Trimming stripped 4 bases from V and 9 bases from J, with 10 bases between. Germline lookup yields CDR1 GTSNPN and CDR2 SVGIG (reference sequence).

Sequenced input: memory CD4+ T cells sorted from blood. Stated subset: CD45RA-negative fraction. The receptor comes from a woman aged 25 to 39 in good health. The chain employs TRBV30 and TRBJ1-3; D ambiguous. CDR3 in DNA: TGTGCCTGGACGTCAGCAGCCACCATATATTTT. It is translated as CAWTSAATIYF.